This T cell receptor (beta chain) was identified during a study of T-cell memory formation after mild COVID-19. Background on the study: Among the donors, TCR clusters were largely specific to each donor.

TCRdb recomputed calls from the 5' RACE reads with MiXCR, one row per CDR3 protein. The sample records fewer than 140,000 distinct CDR3 sequences, approximately 17% being singletons. Findings and caveats of the study: The main location of contracting CD4+ clones was CM and EM, and that of contracting CD8+ clones was EMRA.

The germline gives CDR1 SGDLS, CDR2 YYNGEE. CDR3 length: 16 residues. V lost 4 bases and J lost 2; bases outside the gene matches: 5. As for this clonotype: The target antigen is unknown.

The origin of this receptor is an adult woman who had mild COVID-19 (a few samples of this study predate the infection). Cell type and time point are not known. Sequencing was done on a sample of PBMCs or a T cell subset sorted from them (not recorded which). This chain links TRBV9 with TRBJ2-3; 12 positions match TRBD2. The chain's CDR3 is CASSPGLAGNTDTQYF. The CDR3 nucleotides are TGTGCCAGCAGCCCGGGACTAGCGGGTAACACAGATACGCAGTATTTT.